What follows are 20 T cell receptor beta chains derived from one specimen sequenced in a study of OX40 agonist ivuxolimab in advanced cancers. Libraries were prepared by immunoSEQ multiplex PCR; TCRdb keeps only in-frame clonotypes and omits some of them. The sample lists some 130,000 clones; less than 95% were seen once. The specimen was CD4+ or CD8+ T cells sorted from blood, collected in a trial of the OX40 agonist ivuxolimab. These receptors were obtained from an adult with an advanced solid tumor such as melanoma, head and neck, liver or kidney cancer.

The chain is built from TRBV5-1 and TRBJ1-5; 9 nucleotides match TRBD1. V shed 0 bases, J shed 7 bases, and the junction held 2 bases outside the gene matches. CDR3 length: 14 residues. Germline CDR1 is SGHRS and CDR2 is YFSETQ. CDR3 protein: CASSLGTGDQPQHF. The CDR3 DNA reads as TGCGCCAGCAGCTTGGGGACAGGGGACCAGCCCCAGCATTTT.

The chain has TRBV25-1 and TRBJ2-1, with D hard to call. Between the trimmed V and J ends, which lost 8 bases and 0 bases, there was a span of 14 bases. Germline CDR1 MGHDK, CDR2 SYGVNS. The CDR3 runs to 15 residues. The CDR3 spells CASGSLEISYNEQFF. In DNA, the CDR3 is TGTGCCAGCGGTTCCCTAGAAATCTCCTACAATGAGCAGTTCTTC.

The chain links TRBV2 to TRBJ1-1, with 7 bases fitting TRBD1. V lost 4 bases, J lost 0 bases, and 5 bases stayed unmatched. The germline V gene has CDR1 SNHLY and CDR2 FYNNEI. The CDR3 is made up of 15 amino acids. The CDR3 protein is CASSGQGNLNTEAFF. DNA for the CDR3: TGTGCCAGCAGTGGACAGGGAAATCTGAACACTGAAGCTTTCTTT.

V and J are TRBV18 and TRBJ1-1; 12 nucleotides align to TRBD1. The CDR3 sequence is 18 residues long. CDR1 and CDR2 from the germline V gene are KGHSH and LQKENI. Unmatched junction bases numbered 10, after V lost 4 bases and J lost 1 base. The CDR3 protein is CASSLLSGQGAPNTEAFF. The CDR3 region has the DNA TGTGCCAGCTCACTGCTTTCGGGACAGGGGGCTCCGAACACTGAAGCTTTCTTT.

This sequence joins TRBV6-5 and TRBJ2-7, with 12 bases lining up with TRBD1. Trimming removed 5 bases from V and 4 bases from J; junction bases left unmatched: 6. Germline assignment: CDR1 MNHEY and CDR2 SVGAGI. This CDR3 has 15 residues. This CDR3 is CASSAGTGGWYEQYF. The CDR3 DNA follows: TGTGCCAGCAGTGCCGGGACAGGGGGCTGGTACGAGCAGTACTTC.

This clone was seen once. V gene TRBV9 combines with J gene TRBJ1-6; D is undetermined. Germline assignment: CDR1 SGDLS and CDR2 YYNGEE. V shed 2 bases and J shed 7 bases, with 7 bases lying between them. The CDR3 sequence is 13 residues long. The DNA of the CDR3 is TGTGCCAGCAGCGTTTCGCCCAATTCACCCCTCCACTTT. Its protein product is CASSVSPNSPLHF. Full variable domain (remainder filled in from reference TRBV9 and TRBJ1-6): DSGVTQTPKHLITATGQRVTLRCSPRSGDLSVYWYQQSLDQGLQFLIQYYNGEERAKGNILERFSAQQFPDLHSELNLSSLELGDSALYFCASSVSPNSPLHFGNGTRLTVT.

This clone occurred once. CDR3 coding DNA: TGTGCCAGCAGGAAAAATGGGATGAGCACTGAAGCTTTCTTT. It codes for CASRKNGMSTEAFF. The chain has TRBV6-6 and TRBJ1-1; D not resolved. The CDR3 length is 14 residues. CDR1 and CDR2 (germline): MNHNY, SVGAGI (reference sequence). The V end was cut by 6 bases, the J end by 4 bases, with 15 bases between.

The chain combines TRBV10-3 with TRBJ1-1, with a possible D match to TRBD1 (6 bases). Trimming took off 7 bases at V and 0 bases at J, with 12 bases between the two ends. In germline, CDR1 is ENHRY, CDR2 SYGVKD. The CDR3 loop spans 14 amino acids. CDR3 sequence: CAITMTGLNTEAFF. In DNA form, the CDR3 reads TGTGCCATCACAATGACAGGACTGAACACTGAAGCTTTCTTT.

The V call is TRBV28, the J call TRBJ2-2; D ambiguous. The CDR3 spans 15 residues. Germline CDR1 and CDR2: MDHEN and SYDVKM. Trimming took off 3 bases at V and 0 bases at J, with 8 bases between the two ends. The CDR3 nucleotides read TGTGCCAGCAGTTTGGCAGGTACGAACACCGGGGAGCTGTTTTTT. Protein: CASSLAGTNTGELFF.

The CDR3 loop reads CASSQKGQGQETQYF. The CDR3 DNA is TGTGCCAGCAGCCAGAAAGGACAGGGACAGGAGACCCAGTACTTC. The chain combines TRBV4-2 with TRBJ2-5; 8 positions match TRBD1. This CDR3 is 15 amino acids long. The V gene end was trimmed by 3 bases and the J gene end by 5 bases; junction bases not matched to a gene: 8. CDR1 LGHNA and CDR2 YNFKEQ come from the germline V gene.

This clone showed up just once. The chain employs TRBV18 and TRBJ1-5, with 8 bases aligning to TRBD1. This CDR3 spans 16 amino acids. Germline V CDR1 and CDR2: KGHSH, LQKENI. The J segment lost 4 bases and the V segment lost 4 bases, leaving 9 bases of the junction unmatched. Written as DNA, the CDR3 is TGTGCCAGCTCACTCCAGCAGGGGGCGAATAATCAGCCCCAGCATTTT. It is translated as CASSLQQGANNQPQHF.

This rearrangement joins TRBV9 to TRBJ2-1, with TRBD2 matching 10 bases. The CDR3 runs to 15 residues. J lost 7 bases, V lost 0 bases, and 4 bases had no gene match. Germline CDR1 and CDR2: SGDLS and YYNGEE. CDR3 sequence (DNA): TGTGCCAGCAGCGTAGAGAGCGGGAGGGGAAATGAGCAGTTCTTC. Translated, it gives CASSVESGRGNEQFF.

This clone has only one observation. CDR3 DNA sequence: TGTGCCTCTTCAGGGGGCGACCAGCCCCAGCATTTT. It codes for CASSGGDQPQHF. This chain joins TRBV10-3 and TRBJ1-5; 8 bases are a match to TRBD1. The germline CDR1 and CDR2 sequences are ENHRY and SYGVKD. The CDR3 runs 12 residues. The ends lost 11 bases at V and 7 bases at J; junction bases unmatched: 7.

Points on this clone: The same CDR3 also results from other DNA sequences found in this sample. The chain is built from TRBV9 and TRBJ1-4; no definite D call. Trimming took 0 bases from V and 0 from J, leaving 6 bases between them. Germline V lookup: CDR1 SGDLS, CDR2 YYNGEE. CDR3 size: 15 residues. This CDR3 is CASSVGRATNEKLFF. The CDR3 DNA reads TGTGCCAGCAGCGTAGGAAGAGCAACTAATGAAAAACTGTTTTTT.

This chain joins TRBV28 and TRBJ1-2, with a weak D call TRBD1 (5 bases). V was clipped by 4 bases and J by 4 bases, with 13 bases between them. Germline CDR1 and CDR2: MDHEN and SYDVKM. The CDR3 spans 14 residues. The CDR3 region has the DNA TGTGCCAGCAGTTGGGATCGGGGGTTCTATGGCTACACCTTC. This codes for CASSWDRGFYGYTF.

CDR3 in DNA: TGTGCCAGCAGCGCCGGGACACCCTCTGGAAACACCATATATTTT. Translating it yields CASSAGTPSGNTIYF. The chain joins TRBV5-8 to TRBJ1-3; tentatively, D is TRBD1 (6 bases). The CDR3 length is 15 residues. Germline CDR1 reads SGHTS; CDR2 reads YDEGEE. V was clipped by 4 bases and J by 0 bases, with 11 bases between them.

The chain joins TRBV25-1 to TRBJ1-2; D is ambiguous. This CDR3 has 15 residues. Germline values: CDR1 MGHDK, CDR2 SYGVNS. V dropped 0 bases and J dropped 4 bases, with 12 bases sitting between them. The CDR3 DNA reads TGTGCCAGCAGTGAATATAATCCGGGGAGCTATGGCTACACCTTC. Its translation is CASSEYNPGSYGYTF.

The rearrangement joins TRBV30 to TRBJ2-7; 7 bases match TRBD2. This CDR3 has 14 residues. V shed 0 bases, J shed 2 bases, and the junction held 4 bases outside the gene matches. Germline CDR1 reads GTSNPN; CDR2 reads SVGIG (reference sequence). The CDR3 DNA sequence: TGTGCCTGGAGTGTAACTAGCGCTACCTACGAGCAGTACTTC. Its protein is CAWSVTSATYEQYF.

Concerning this clone itself: The same CDR3 can be traced to other DNA sequences in this sample. J is TRBJ1-2 and V is TRBV5-6, with 7 nucleotides matching TRBD1. This CDR3 is 15 amino acids long. The junction had 10 bases not matched to a gene; V was cut back by 0 bases and J by 8 bases. CDR1 is SGHDT and CDR2 is YYEEEE in the germline V gene. Here the CDR3 DNA reads TGTGCCAGCAGCTTGGGGCCAGGGGGGGCCCGGGGCTACACCTTC. Its protein product is CASSLGPGGARGYTF.

This chain joins TRBV19 and TRBJ2-1; the D is unclear. V lost 3 bases and J 7 bases, leaving 7 bases between the germline ends. CDR3 length: 12 residues. Per the germline V gene, CDR1 is LNHDA and CDR2 is SQIVND (reference sequence). The DNA of the CDR3 is TGTGCCAGTAGTATGGGGTGGAATGAGCAGTTCTTC. The encoded protein is CASSMGWNEQFF. Using reference TRBV19 and TRBJ2-1 for the parts outside the CDR3, the full variable domain is DGGITQSPKYLFRKEGQNVTLSCEQNLNHDAMYWYRQDPGQGLRLIYYSQIVNDFQKGDIAEGYSVSREKKESFPLTVTSAQKNPTAFYLCASSMGWNEQFFGPGTRLTVL.